This TCR beta chain was profiled in a study of control samples from healthy donors and cancer patients. The CDR3 contains 16 residues. Germline CDR1 reads SGHNT; CDR2 reads YENEEA. Trimming cost V 4 bases and J 0 bases; bases outside gene matches: 6. Some clones are missing from TCRdb's copy, which holds only in-frame ones; the method was immunoSEQ multiplex PCR. The profile covers 100,000 to 150,000 clones, with about nine tenths appearing a single time and around 8.7% taken by the ten largest. The receptor was derived from a man aged 35-49 years in good health. The V call is TRBV11-3, the J call TRBJ2-4, with 7 bases aligning to TRBD1. Sequenced sample: blood. CDR3 residues: CASSSSGTVAKNIQYF. The CDR3 DNA reads TGTGCCAGCAGCTCCTCCGGGACAGTAGCCAAAAACATTCAGTACTTC.